The text below deals with one TCR beta chain. Its target is not known. Method: immunoSEQ multiplex PCR; TCRdb's copy keeps in-frame clones and lacks some. The sample consists of 100,000 to 150,000 clones, about 96% of them appearing once. Per the germline V gene, CDR1 is SGHTA and CDR2 is FQGNSA. The CDR3 has 15 amino acids. V lost 1 base, J lost 5 bases, and 14 bases lay in between. This specimen belongs to a study of cytomegalovirus exposure and HLA in healthy donors. The study's findings and limits: TCR beta chains numbering roughly 150 were designated cytomegalovirus-associated. Rare TCR sequences dominated, though some public TCRs recurred in many donors.

The origin of this receptor is a man between 18 and 35 years old in good health and CMV-seronegative. The rearrangement joins TRBV7-2 to TRBJ2-5, with a weak D call TRBD1 (7 bases). The sequenced material came from PBMCs. CDR3 in amino acids: CASSLGLTGRETQYF. CDR3 DNA sequence: TGTGCCAGCAGCTTAGGGCTGACAGGGAGGGAGACCCAGTACTTC.